One sample yielded the 22 T cell receptor beta chains listed below, sequenced in a study of T cell repertoires in cytomegalovirus infection. Antigen specificity for these receptors is unknown. TCRdb analysed the reads with MiXCR anew, one entry per CDR3 protein. This sample has some 320,000 distinct CDR3 sequences; approximately 32% occur once, and the top ten carry approximately 20%. The source material was cultured PBMCs, sampled from culture after CMV antigen stimulation. Every receptor here comes from a human donor in good health (CMV status not recorded). Some clones in this sample may be carry-over from other donors' samples.

The rearrangement uses TRBV5-1 and TRBJ2-7, with D unclear. This CDR3 has 14 amino acids. Germline V gene data show CDR1 as SGHRS and CDR2 as YFSETQ. The germline V and J ends were trimmed by 5 bases and 1 base, with 13 bases remaining between them. CDR3 nucleotide sequence: TGCGCCAGCAGTTCAACGGTAACTTCCTACGAGCAGTACTTC. Translating gives CASSSTVTSYEQYF.

This clonotype was counted only a few times. The V call is TRBV7-8, the J call TRBJ2-1; the match to TRBD2 covers 14 bases. Looked up from germline, CDR1 is SGHVS and CDR2 is FQNEAQ. Trimming took 4 bases from V and 14 from J; bases not matched to a gene: 13. The CDR3 consists of 16 residues. In nucleotides, the CDR3 is TGTGCCAGCAGCTATTCCGGGACTAGCGGGAGCTACCGGGAGTTCTTC. Its translation is CASSYSGTSGSYREFF.

The chain links TRBV20-1 to TRBJ2-5, with D perhaps matching TRBD1 (6 bases). V was trimmed by 3 bases and J by 5 bases, leaving 16 bases between them. The CDR3 is made up of 14 amino acids. CDR1 and CDR2 (germline): DFQATT, SNEGSKA (reference sequence). The DNA for the CDR3 is TGCAGTGCTAGTTCAGGGGCACTCGTTGAGACCCAGTACTTC. Translation: CSASSGALVETQYF.

This chain joins TRBV18 and TRBJ2-7, with 10 positions matching TRBD2. V was clipped by 0 bases and J by 4 bases; unmatched bases: 6. This CDR3 is 16 amino acids long. Germline values: CDR1 KGHSH, CDR2 LQKENI. The CDR3 is CASSPPRASGSYEQYF. The DNA for the CDR3 is TGTGCCAGCTCACCACCACGGGCTAGCGGGAGTTACGAGCAGTACTTC.

Worth noting for this clonotype: The junction differs from germline at one of its ends, possibly a read error. V usage is TRBV7-9 and J usage is TRBJ2-2, with D unresolved. The CDR3 is made up of 12 amino acids. CDR1 SEHNR and CDR2 FQNEAQ come from the germline V gene (reference sequence). CDR3 DNA sequence: TGTGCCAGCACCTTACTTGGCGGGGAGCTGTTTTTT. Protein sequence: CASTLLGGELFF.

The CDR3 DNA follows: TGTGCCAGCAGCCAAGATGGCCCAGGACTAGCGGGGAACTACGAGCAGTACTTC. Its protein is CASSQDGPGLAGNYEQYF. The chain links TRBV4-2 to TRBJ2-7; 12 nucleotides align to TRBD2. Germline CDR1 and CDR2: LGHNA and YNFKEQ. The CDR3 is 18 amino acids. Germline trimming cut 0 bases from V and 3 bases from J; bases unmatched to any gene: 9.

The chain joins TRBV4-2 to TRBJ2-3, with TRBD1 identical over 8 bases. The V gene end was trimmed by 6 bases and the J gene end by 2 bases; junction bases not matched to a gene: 4. There are 14 residues in the CDR3. The germline V gene has CDR1 LGHNA and CDR2 YNFKEQ. This CDR3 is CASRPGQDTDTQYF. In nucleotides, the CDR3 is TGTGCCAGCAGACCGGGACAGGACACAGATACGCAGTATTTT.

The chain links TRBV7-8 to TRBJ1-1; TRBD1 aligns across 7 bases. With 6 bases clipped from V and 5 bases from J, the junction kept 9 bases outside the gene matches. The CDR3 extends over 14 amino acids. Germline loops: CDR1 SGHVS, CDR2 FQNEAQ. Here the CDR3 reads CASREQGIRTEAFF. CDR3 DNA: TGTGCCAGCAGGGAACAGGGGATAAGGACTGAAGCTTTCTTT. The whole variable domain, filled in from reference TRBV7-8 and TRBJ1-1, reads GAGVSQSPRYKVAKRGQDVALRCDPISGHVSLFWYQQALGQGPEFLTYFQNEAQLDKSGLPSDRFFAERPEGSVSTLKIQRTQQEDSAVYLCASREQGIRTEAFFGQGTRLTVV.

This clonotype was observed at least ten times. The genes are TRBV7-3 and TRBJ2-3; D unresolved. Germline-derived CDR1 and CDR2 are SGHTA and FQGTGA. V gave up 0 bases and J gave up 4 bases, with 20 bases separating them. The CDR3 contains 18 residues. Here the CDR3 reads CASSLTASADVGPDTQYF. DNA for the CDR3: TGTGCCAGCAGCTTAACTGCCTCGGCGGATGTAGGGCCAGATACGCAGTATTTT.

This clonotype was seen more than once but under ten times. V is TRBV27 and J is TRBJ1-1; possible D gene TRBD1, 5 bases. The CDR3 runs to 13 residues. The V end lost 3 bases, the J end lost 5 bases, and 10 bases lay between the germline ends. Germline loops: CDR1 MNHEY, CDR2 SMNVEV (reference sequence). For the CDR3, the DNA is TGTGCCAGCAGTTTTACCAGGGTAACTGAAGCTTTCTTT. Translated, it gives CASSFTRVTEAFF.

This clonotype was found a few times. This sequence joins TRBV20-1 and TRBJ2-2, with D unclear. Between the trimmed V and J ends, which lost 2 bases and 1 base, there was a span of 11 bases. The CDR3 totals 15 residues. The germline gives CDR1 DFQATT, CDR2 SNEGSKA (reference sequence). In DNA, the CDR3 is TGCAGTGCTAGACCCCCAAGGAAGAACACCGGGGAGCTGTTTTTT. It is translated as CSARPPRKNTGELFF.

This clonotype appeared a few times. V and J are TRBV27 and TRBJ1-1; no reliable D call. In germline, CDR1 is MNHEY, CDR2 SMNVEV (reference sequence). V lost 3 bases and J lost 1, with 6 bases in between. The CDR3 loop spans 13 amino acids. The CDR3 loop reads CASSFLRNTEAFF. The CDR3 region has the DNA TGTGCCAGCAGTTTCCTCCGGAACACTGAAGCTTTCTTT.

As for this clonotype: The germline gene is not matched at one end of the junction; a read error may be the cause. The rearrangement joins TRBV28 to TRBJ2-3; D is unresolved. CDR3 length equals 11 residues. Germline values: CDR1 MDHEN, CDR2 SYDVKM. In nucleotides, the CDR3 is TGTGCCAGCCGTTTCGAAGCTACGCAGTATTTT. Its protein is CASRFEATQYF.

The CDR3 is CASSPTMKSYGYTF. DNA for the CDR3: TGTGCCAGCAGCCCCACCATGAAGTCTTATGGCTACACCTTC. The chain joins TRBV7-4 to TRBJ1-2, with no clear D. The V and J ends lost 5 bases and 5 bases respectively, with 15 bases between them. Germline loops: CDR1 SGHVT, CDR2 SQSDAQ. The CDR3 is 14 amino acids.

This rearrangement joins TRBV10-3 to TRBJ1-4; 7 bases match TRBD1. The CDR3 is made up of 16 amino acids. Germline CDR1 reads ENHRY; CDR2 reads SYGVKD. The V gene end was trimmed by 11 bases and the J gene end by 3 bases; junction bases not matched to a gene: 15. CDR3 residues: CASAPQQGQANEKLFF. Here the CDR3 DNA reads TGTGCCTCAGCTCCCCAACAGGGGCAGGCTAATGAAAAACTGTTTTTT.

This chain uses TRBV12-3 or TRBV12-4 with TRBJ2-7; 8 bases match TRBD1. Trimming at V came to 5 bases and at J to 4 bases, leaving 10 bases not matched to a gene. This CDR3 spans 15 amino acids. The CDR3: CASSAAGQGLYEQYF. The CDR3 DNA sequence: TGTGCCAGCAGTGCCGCTGGACAGGGTTTGTACGAGCAGTACTTC.

This chain uses TRBV19 with TRBJ2-3, with D possibly being TRBD1 or TRBD2 (5 bases each). The CDR3 is 14 residues long. In germline, CDR1 is LNHDA, CDR2 SQIVND (reference sequence). The V end lost 6 bases, the J end lost 6 bases, and 16 bases lay between the germline ends. This chain's CDR3 is CASRTQWGTDTQYF. CDR3 coding DNA: TGTGCCAGTAGAACACAATGGGGGACCGATACGCAGTATTTT.

The V call is TRBV19, the J call TRBJ1-1; TRBD1 is a possible D gene (6 bases). The germline V and J ends were trimmed by 2 bases and 4 bases, with 14 bases remaining between them. The germline gives CDR1 LNHDA, CDR2 SQIVND (reference sequence). This CDR3 region has 15 residues. The CDR3 nucleotides are TGTGCCAGTAGTATAATCAGGGGTCTGCGCACTGAAGCTTTCTTT. This encodes CASSIIRGLRTEAFF.

The chain joins TRBV10-3 to TRBJ2-5; TRBD1 aligns across 8 bases. Germline CDR1 is ENHRY and CDR2 is SYGVKD. The CDR3 totals 15 residues. Losses at the gene ends were 1 base for V and 4 bases for J; bases not matched to a gene: 5. CDR3 sequence: CAISELTGGGETQYF. CDR3 sequence (DNA): TGTGCCATCAGTGAGTTAACAGGGGGAGGAGAGACCCAGTACTTC.

This clonotype turned up a few times. CDR3 DNA: TGTGCCAGCAGCCAACCGGGAATCCAGGGGGATACGCAGTATTTT. Residues: CASSQPGIQGDTQYF. This rearrangement joins TRBV7-3 to TRBJ2-3, with D tentatively TRBD1 (6 bases). The CDR3 loop spans 15 amino acids. Trimming left V 5 bases short and J 6 bases short, with 18 bases between. CDR1 SGHTA and CDR2 FQGTGA come from the germline V gene.

This clonotype was detected a few times. The chain links TRBV11-2 to TRBJ2-7; no clear D. Per the germline V gene, CDR1 is SGHAT and CDR2 is FQNNGV. This CDR3 has 15 amino acids. Trimming removed 5 bases from V and 2 bases from J, with 16 bases in between. The CDR3 nucleotides read TGTGCCAGCAGCCGCCGCCAGGCAGGCCCCTACGAGCAGTACTTC. It yields the protein CASSRRQAGPYEQYF. The full variable domain, in which reference TRBV11-2 and TRBJ2-7 provide the parts outside the CDR3, is EAGVAQSPRYKIIEKRQSVAFWCNPISGHATLYWYQQILGQGPKLLIQFQNNGVVDDSQLPKDRFSAERLKGVDSTLKIQPAKLEDSAVYLCASSRRQAGPYEQYFGPGTRLTVT.

This clonotype occurred a few times. The CDR3: CASSQFGQAGGQPQHF. The CDR3 DNA reads as TGCGCCAGCAGCCAATTCGGACAGGCCGGGGGGCAGCCCCAGCATTTT. The chain recombines TRBV4-1 with TRBJ1-5, with 7 bases matching TRBD1. CDR3 length: 16 residues. CDR1 is MGHRA and CDR2 is YSYEKL in the germline V gene. V lost 2 bases to trimming and J lost 7 bases; unmatched junction nucleotides: 11.